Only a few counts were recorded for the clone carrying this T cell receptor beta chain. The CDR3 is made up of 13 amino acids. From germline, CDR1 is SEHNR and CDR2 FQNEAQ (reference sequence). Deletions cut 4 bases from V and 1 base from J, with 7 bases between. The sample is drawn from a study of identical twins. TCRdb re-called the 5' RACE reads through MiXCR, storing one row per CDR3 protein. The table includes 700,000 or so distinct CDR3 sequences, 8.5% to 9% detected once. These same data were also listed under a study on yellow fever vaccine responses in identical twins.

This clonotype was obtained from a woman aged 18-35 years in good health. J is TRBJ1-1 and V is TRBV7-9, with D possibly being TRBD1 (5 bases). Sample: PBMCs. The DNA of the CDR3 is TGTGCCAGCAGCTCGGGGGAGAACACTGAAGCTTTCTTT. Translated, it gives CASSSGENTEAFF.